This passage covers 13 T cell receptor beta chains from one sample sequenced in a study of T cell changes during pregnancy in multiple sclerosis. Assay: immunoSEQ multiplex PCR; the TCRdb copy retains only in-frame clones and omits some. This table has about 60,000 clones, 91% appearing once. The sample here was CD4+ T cells from peripheral blood mononuclear cells, taken after pregnancy. The receptors come from a female donor in good health, enrolled as a control in a pregnancy study.

The chain links TRBV7-2 to TRBJ2-7, with TRBD1 matching 9 bases. Germline trimming cut 5 bases from V and 1 base from J; bases unmatched to any gene: 3. The CDR3 consists of 14 residues. The germline V gene has CDR1 SGHTA and CDR2 FQGNSA. DNA of the CDR3: TGTGCCAGCAGCCCGGACAGGGGTTCCTACGAGCAGTACTTC. Amino acids: CASSPDRGSYEQYF. Variable domain in full (rest from reference TRBV7-2 and TRBJ2-7): GAGVSQSPSNKVTEKGKDVELRCDPISGHTALYWYRQSLGQGLEFLIYFQGNSAPDKSGLPSDRFSAERTGGSVSTLTIQRTQQEDSAVYLCASSPDRGSYEQYFGPGTRLTVT.

The genes are TRBV10-3 and TRBJ1-2; D gene unclear. Germline CDR1 is ENHRY and CDR2 is SYGVKD. Trimming left V 5 bases short and J 5 bases short, with 9 bases between. The CDR3 length is 12 residues. The CDR3 reads CAISSSLYGYTF. Written as DNA, the CDR3 is TGTGCCATCAGTTCAAGCTTGTATGGCTACACCTTC.

The CDR3 here is CASSRRREPQHF. The CDR3 DNA sequence: TGTGCCAGCAGCCGAAGGAGGGAGCCCCAGCATTTT. This chain uses TRBV13 with TRBJ1-5; D is undetermined. This CDR3 region has 12 residues. CDR1 is PRHDT, CDR2 FYEKMQ, per germline (reference sequence). V lost 5 bases and J lost 8, with 10 bases in between.

The chain links TRBV5-6 to TRBJ2-4; TRBD1 agrees at 9 bases. Trimming at V came to 2 bases and at J to 4 bases, leaving 4 bases not matched to a gene. Germline CDR1 reads SGHDT; CDR2 reads YYEEEE. This CDR3 region has 15 residues. As DNA, the CDR3 is TGTGCCAGCAGCTTCCAGGGACAGGGTAAAAACATTCAGTACTTC. Encoded protein: CASSFQGQGKNIQYF. The variable domain in full, with the rest retrieved from reference TRBV5-6 and TRBJ2-4, is DAGVTQSPTHLIKTRGQQVTLRCSPKSGHDTVSWYQQALGQGPQFIFQYYEEEERQRGNFPDRFSGHQFPNYSSELNVNALLLGDSALYLCASSFQGQGKNIQYFGAGTRLSVL.

This clone has a single count. The chain employs TRBV5-6 and TRBJ2-1; 7 bases agree with TRBD1. The CDR3 length is 13 residues. J gave up 6 bases and V 4 bases, and 4 bases lay outside the gene matches. CDR1 and CDR2 (germline): SGHDT, YYEEEE. The CDR3, as DNA: TGTGCCAGCAGCCTCGGACAGGTCAATGAGCAGTTCTTC. It yields the protein CASSLGQVNEQFF.

This chain joins TRBV18 and TRBJ2-2; no definite D call. Germline lookup yields CDR1 KGHSH and CDR2 LQKENI. CDR3 length: 15 residues. V lost 6 bases to trimming and J lost 0 bases, with 11 bases between them. This CDR3 reads CASSLTAANTGELFF. DNA for the CDR3: TGTGCCAGCTCTCTAACAGCTGCGAACACCGGGGAGCTGTTTTTT.

This chain links TRBV7-2 with TRBJ1-2; 9 nucleotides match TRBD1. V shed 3 bases and J 8 bases; nucleotides not matched to a gene: 10. Per germline, CDR1 SGHTA and CDR2 FQGNSA. This CDR3 has 15 residues. The DNA for the CDR3 is TGTGCCAGCAGCTTCTCGGGACAGGGTGGCTACGGCTACACCTTC. It translates to CASSFSGQGGYGYTF.

The CDR3 loop is CAISESGGDNEQFF. In nucleotides, the CDR3 is TGTGCCATCAGTGAGTCGGGGGGGGACAATGAGCAGTTCTTC. The gene calls are TRBV10-3 and TRBJ2-1; 7 bases fit TRBD2. The CDR3 runs 14 residues. Trimming cost V 0 bases and J 5 bases; bases outside gene matches: 1. Germline V gives CDR1 ENHRY, CDR2 SYGVKD.

The chain employs TRBV6-6 and TRBJ2-7; 10 nucleotides line up with TRBD1. The CDR3 covers 15 residues. V lost 4 bases to trimming and J lost 4 bases; unmatched junction nucleotides: 7. Per the germline V gene, CDR1 is MNHNY and CDR2 is SVGAGI (reference sequence). CDR3 in DNA: TGTGCCAGCAGTTCCCGGGACAGGGGTCGGTACGAGCAGTACTTC. It is translated as CASSSRDRGRYEQYF.

The chain employs TRBV5-1 and TRBJ2-2; tentatively, D is TRBD2 (6 bases). This CDR3 contains 16 residues. The germline V gene encodes CDR1 SGHRS and CDR2 YFSETQ. Trimming cost V 4 bases and J 0 bases, with 13 bases left between them. The chain's CDR3 is CASSAGGFSNTGELFF. CDR3 nucleotides: TGCGCCAGCAGCGCCGGGGGATTTTCGAACACCGGGGAGCTGTTTTTT. Together with reference TRBV5-1 and TRBJ2-2, the CDR3 gives the full variable domain: KAGVTQTPRYLIKTRGQQVTLSCSPISGHRSVSWYQQTPGQGLQFLFEYFSETQRNKGNFPGRFSGRQFSNSRSEMNVSTLELGDSALYLCASSAGGFSNTGELFFGEGSRLTVL.

This chain joins TRBV10-3 and TRBJ2-3; 16 nucleotides align to TRBD2. The germline gives CDR1 ENHRY, CDR2 SYGVKD. V lost 8 bases and J lost 1; bases outside the gene matches: 9. The CDR3 contains 18 residues. The CDR3 nucleotides read TGTGCCATCGGGGGGACTAGCGGGGGGGCCAGGGGCACAGATACGCAGTATTTT. This encodes CAIGGTSGGARGTDTQYF.

The V and J genes are TRBV19 and TRBJ1-5; tentative D call: TRBD1 (6 bases). Deletions cut 6 bases from V and 6 bases from J, with 21 bases between. The CDR3 runs to 16 residues. Germline assignment: CDR1 LNHDA and CDR2 SQIVND (reference sequence). The CDR3 here is CASRMDGGARGQPQHF. In DNA form, the CDR3 reads TGTGCCAGTAGAATGGATGGGGGGGCGCGAGGTCAGCCCCAGCATTTT. Full variable domain (outside the CDR3, taken from reference TRBV19 and TRBJ1-5): DGGITQSPKYLFRKEGQNVTLSCEQNLNHDAMYWYRQDPGQGLRLIYYSQIVNDFQKGDIAEGYSVSREKKESFPLTVTSAQKNPTAFYLCASRMDGGARGQPQHFGDGTRLSIL.

This clone is a singleton in its sample. The chain has TRBV9 and TRBJ1-1, with D uncertain. V gave up 2 bases and J gave up 5 bases, with 7 bases separating them. Per germline, CDR1 SGDLS and CDR2 YYNGEE. The CDR3 is 12 amino acids. CDR3 nucleotide sequence: TGTGCCAGCAGCGTGGGGAGGACTGAAGCTTTCTTT. This gives the protein CASSVGRTEAFF.